This T cell receptor (beta chain) was identified during a study of blood T cell repertoires in COVID-19. Study summary: Symptom resolution, clearance, or two negative PCRs marked the recovered donors of Cohort 3. PBMCs, B-cell-depleted T cells, or T cells were the source of the cDNA or gDNA that made up the material.

How the authors handled the data: Nucleated cell number was recorded as an estimate derived from reference gene primer amplification. Clones were read by immunoSEQ multiplex PCR, and TCRdb kept only the in-frame ones, dropping some. The V and J calls and clone size were taken over from that table, and D and trimming were inferred from the DNA. Of roughly 200,000 clones listed, roughly nine tenths are singletons. The germline gives CDR1 SNHLY, CDR2 FYNNEI. Germline trimming cut 4 bases from V and 6 bases from J; bases unmatched to any gene: 6. The CDR3 sequence is 15 residues long. Which cohort a participant joined came from the clinical history participants gave.

The receptor was isolated from a woman aged 45-65 years in a cohort exposed to, infected with or recovered from COVID-19 (not recorded which). Input material: PBMCs or T cells enriched from blood (not recorded which). The chain has TRBV2 and TRBJ1-4; 9 positions match TRBD1. The CDR3 spells CASSGTGVGHEKLFF. CDR3 in DNA: TGTGCCAGCAGTGGGACAGGGGTCGGCCATGAAAAACTGTTTTTT.